These T cell receptor beta chains were read from a single sample in a study of neurological immune-mediated disorders. TCRdb re-derived calls from the 5' RACE reads in MiXCR, one entry per CDR3 protein. The data contain tens of thousands of distinct CDR3 sequences, 2.5% to 3% of them singletons. Sequenced sample: PBMCs. These receptors came from a woman younger than 45 with multiple sclerosis. Both conserved end residues are trimmed from each CDR3. D genes are given only for firm matches. For some rows the clone size is stated as once, few or many, or as a class when expanded; others skip it.

abundance: many
v_gene: TRBV7-8
d_gene: TRBD2
j_gene: TRBJ2-7
CDR3aa: ASSLARKLAGVKSYEQY

abundance: many
v_gene: TRBV24-1
d_gene: .
j_gene: TRBJ1-6
CDR3aa: ATSDPPFLDGDGSPLH

abundance: many
v_gene: TRBV7-2
d_gene: TRBD2
j_gene: TRBJ2-4
CDR3aa: ASSFLAGGGRENIQY

abundance: many
v_gene: TRBV6-5
d_gene: .
j_gene: TRBJ2-5
CDR3aa: ASSSAAQETQY

abundance: many
v_gene: TRBV7-2
d_gene: .
j_gene: TRBJ1-2
CDR3aa: ASGYGYT

abundance: many
v_gene: TRBV7-8
d_gene: .
j_gene: TRBJ1-5
CDR3aa: ASSLGGPGERPQH

abundance: many
v_gene: TRBV5-5
d_gene: .
j_gene: TRBJ2-3
CDR3aa: ASSLWGEDTQY

abundance: many
v_gene: TRBV28
d_gene: TRBD1
j_gene: TRBJ2-1
CDR3aa: ASSSPGTGARNEQF

abundance: many
v_gene: TRBV3-1
d_gene: .
j_gene: TRBJ1-1
CDR3aa: ASSRGPWEGAF

abundance: many
v_gene: TRBV25-1
d_gene: .
j_gene: TRBJ1-1
CDR3aa: ATSEGNTEAF

abundance: many
v_gene: TRBV7-2
d_gene: .
j_gene: TRBJ1-3
CDR3aa: ASSLEISGNTIY

abundance: many
v_gene: TRBV28
d_gene: TRBD1
j_gene: TRBJ1-1
CDR3aa: ASSPGTGNTEAF

abundance: many
v_gene: TRBV27
d_gene: TRBD1
j_gene: TRBJ2-5
CDR3aa: ASSNRGETQY

abundance: .
v_gene: TRBV19
d_gene: .
j_gene: TRBJ1-1
CDR3aa: ASSIAVGGTEAF

abundance: many
v_gene: TRBV5-1
d_gene: TRBD2
j_gene: TRBJ2-1
CDR3aa: ASSFTSASYNEQF

abundance: many
v_gene: TRBV5-1
d_gene: TRBD2
j_gene: TRBJ2-3
CDR3aa: ASSLGPGLAGGRSTDTQY

abundance: many
v_gene: TRBV20-1
d_gene: TRBD2
j_gene: TRBJ2-7
CDR3aa: SARTSGSAYEQY

abundance: many
v_gene: TRBV6-5
d_gene: .
j_gene: TRBJ2-2
CDR3aa: ASGAAKGPGELF

abundance: many
v_gene: TRBV7-6
d_gene: TRBD2
j_gene: TRBJ2-5
CDR3aa: ASSQAGVGETQY

abundance: many
v_gene: TRBV6-5
d_gene: .
j_gene: TRBJ1-1
CDR3aa: ASQQPGHTEAF

abundance: many
v_gene: TRBV7-3
d_gene: .
j_gene: TRBJ2-3
CDR3aa: ASSLSWTADTQY

abundance: many
v_gene: TRBV10-3
d_gene: TRBD1
j_gene: TRBJ2-5
CDR3aa: AIKQGDQETQY

abundance: many
v_gene: TRBV5-1
d_gene: TRBD2
j_gene: TRBJ2-3
CDR3aa: ASSLDPLGTSGDTDTQY

abundance: many
v_gene: TRBV12-3/TRBV12-4
d_gene: .
j_gene: TRBJ2-5
CDR3aa: ASSFLQETQY

abundance: many
v_gene: TRBV5-1
d_gene: TRBD2
j_gene: TRBJ2-1
CDR3aa: ASSLGAGVINEQF

abundance: many
v_gene: TRBV29-1
d_gene: TRBD1
j_gene: TRBJ1-1
CDR3aa: SVGTGNGEAF

abundance: many
v_gene: TRBV10-3
d_gene: .
j_gene: TRBJ2-5
CDR3aa: ATAAGPGSQETQY

abundance: many
v_gene: TRBV18
d_gene: .
j_gene: TRBJ1-5
CDR3aa: ASSLEVGSNQPQH

abundance: many
v_gene: TRBV7-8
d_gene: .
j_gene: TRBJ1-3
CDR3aa: ASSSDPPGSGNTIY

abundance: .
v_gene: TRBV30
d_gene: TRBD1
j_gene: TRBJ1-2
CDR3aa: AWGGTGYGYT

abundance: many
v_gene: TRBV4-1
d_gene: .
j_gene: TRBJ2-6
CDR3aa: ASSQDQGSGANVLT

abundance: many
v_gene: TRBV20-1
d_gene: TRBD2
j_gene: TRBJ2-3
CDR3aa: SAWTSGESTDTQY

abundance: many
v_gene: TRBV4-3
d_gene: .
j_gene: TRBJ2-5
CDR3aa: ASSQGSGEGEETQY

abundance: many
v_gene: TRBV20-1
d_gene: TRBD2
j_gene: TRBJ2-1
CDR3aa: SAPTSGRPYNEQF

abundance: many
v_gene: TRBV5-1
d_gene: TRBD2
j_gene: TRBJ2-1
CDR3aa: ASSPRDYDNEQF

abundance: many
v_gene: TRBV20-1
d_gene: TRBD1
j_gene: TRBJ2-4
CDR3aa: SARGPIAKNIQY

abundance: many
v_gene: TRBV7-3
d_gene: .
j_gene: TRBJ1-2
CDR3aa: ASSLMVGAQVGYGYT

abundance: many
v_gene: TRBV5-1
d_gene: .
j_gene: TRBJ1-2
CDR3aa: ASSSQTNYGYT

abundance: many
v_gene: TRBV27
d_gene: .
j_gene: TRBJ1-6
CDR3aa: ASSLYSGPLH

abundance: many
v_gene: TRBV29-1
d_gene: .
j_gene: TRBJ2-7
CDR3aa: SANVTGLLEQY